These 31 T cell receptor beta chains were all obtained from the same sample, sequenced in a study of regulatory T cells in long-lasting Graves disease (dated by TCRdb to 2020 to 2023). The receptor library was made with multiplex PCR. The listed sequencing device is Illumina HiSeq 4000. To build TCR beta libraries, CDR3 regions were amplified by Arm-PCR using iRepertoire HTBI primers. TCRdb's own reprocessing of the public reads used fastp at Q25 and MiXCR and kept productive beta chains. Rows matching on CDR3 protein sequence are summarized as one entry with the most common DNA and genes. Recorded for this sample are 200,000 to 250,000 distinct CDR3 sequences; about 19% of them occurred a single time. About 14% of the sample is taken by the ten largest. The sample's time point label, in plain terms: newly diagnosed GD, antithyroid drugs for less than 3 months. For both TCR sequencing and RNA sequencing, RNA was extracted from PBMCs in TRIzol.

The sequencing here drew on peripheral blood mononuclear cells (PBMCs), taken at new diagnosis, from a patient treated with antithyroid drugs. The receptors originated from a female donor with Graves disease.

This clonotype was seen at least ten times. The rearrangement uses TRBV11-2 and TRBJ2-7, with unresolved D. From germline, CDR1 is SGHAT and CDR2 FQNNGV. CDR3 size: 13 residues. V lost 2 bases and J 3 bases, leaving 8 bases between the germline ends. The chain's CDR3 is CASSLPANYEQYF. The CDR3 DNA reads TGTGCCAGCAGCTTACCGGCGAACTACGAGCAGTACTTC. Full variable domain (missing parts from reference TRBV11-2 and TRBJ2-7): EAGVAQSPRYKIIEKRQSVAFWCNPISGHATLYWYQQILGQGPKLLIQFQNNGVVDDSQLPKDRFSAERLKGVDSTLKIQPAKLEDSAVYLCASSLPANYEQYFGPGTRLTVT.

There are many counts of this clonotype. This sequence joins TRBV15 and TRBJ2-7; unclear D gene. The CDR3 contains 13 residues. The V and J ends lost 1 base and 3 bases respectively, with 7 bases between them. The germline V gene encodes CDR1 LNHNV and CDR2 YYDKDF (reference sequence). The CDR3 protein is CATSRGVLYEQYF. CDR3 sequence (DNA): TGTGCCACCAGCAGAGGGGTTCTCTACGAGCAGTACTTC. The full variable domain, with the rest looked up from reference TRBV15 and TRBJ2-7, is DAMVIQNPRYQVTQFGKPVTLSCSQTLNHNVMYWYQQKSSQAPKLLFHYYDKDFNNEADTPDNFQSRRPNTSFCFLDIRSPGLGDTAMYLCATSRGVLYEQYFGPGTRLTVT.

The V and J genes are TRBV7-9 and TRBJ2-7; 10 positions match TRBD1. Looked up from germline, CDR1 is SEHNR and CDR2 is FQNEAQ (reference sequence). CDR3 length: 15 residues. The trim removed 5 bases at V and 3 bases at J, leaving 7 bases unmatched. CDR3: CASSQGQGGRYEQYF. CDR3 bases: TGTGCCAGCAGCCAAGGACAGGGGGGTCGCTACGAGCAGTACTTC.

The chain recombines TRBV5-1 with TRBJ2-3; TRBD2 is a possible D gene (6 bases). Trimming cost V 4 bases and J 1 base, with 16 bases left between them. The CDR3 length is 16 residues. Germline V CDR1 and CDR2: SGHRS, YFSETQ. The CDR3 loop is CASSGPGAVGTDTQYF. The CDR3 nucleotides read TGCGCCAGCAGCGGGCCGGGAGCGGTGGGCACAGATACGCAGTATTTT.

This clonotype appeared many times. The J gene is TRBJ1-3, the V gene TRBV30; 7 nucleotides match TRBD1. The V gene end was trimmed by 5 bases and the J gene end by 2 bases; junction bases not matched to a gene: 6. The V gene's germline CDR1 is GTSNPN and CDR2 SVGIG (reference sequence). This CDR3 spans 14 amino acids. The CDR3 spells CAWDPTGAGNTIYF. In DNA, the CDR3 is TGTGCCTGGGATCCAACAGGGGCTGGAAACACCATATATTTT.

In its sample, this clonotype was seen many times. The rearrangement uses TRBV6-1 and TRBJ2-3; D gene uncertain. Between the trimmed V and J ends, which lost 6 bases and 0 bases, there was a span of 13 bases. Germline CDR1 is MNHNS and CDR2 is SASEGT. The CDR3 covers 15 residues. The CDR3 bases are TGTGCCAGCAGCCCGGACCGGGTGAGCACAGATACGCAGTATTTT. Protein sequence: CASSPDRVSTDTQYF.

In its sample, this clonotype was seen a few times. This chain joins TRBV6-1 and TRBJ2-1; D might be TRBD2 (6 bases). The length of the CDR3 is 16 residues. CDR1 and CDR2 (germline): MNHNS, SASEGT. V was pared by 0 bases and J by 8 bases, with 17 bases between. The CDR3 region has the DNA TGTGCCAGCAGTGAAGCAGGTCGGGGAGGAACATATGAGCAGTTCTTC. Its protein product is CASSEAGRGGTYEQFF.

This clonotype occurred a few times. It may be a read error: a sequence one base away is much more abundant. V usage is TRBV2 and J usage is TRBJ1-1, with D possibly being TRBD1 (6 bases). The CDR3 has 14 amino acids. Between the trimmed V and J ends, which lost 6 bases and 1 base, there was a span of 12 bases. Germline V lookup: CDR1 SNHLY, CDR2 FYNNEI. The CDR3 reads CASRTMTGNTEAFF. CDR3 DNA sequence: TGTGCCAGCAGGACCATGACAGGGAACACTGAAGCTTTCTTT.

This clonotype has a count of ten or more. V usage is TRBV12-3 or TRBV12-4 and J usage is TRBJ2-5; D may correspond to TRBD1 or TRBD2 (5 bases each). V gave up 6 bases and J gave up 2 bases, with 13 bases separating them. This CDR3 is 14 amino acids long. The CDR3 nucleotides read TGTGCCAGCAGCCAAGCGAGGGGACAAGAGACCCAGTACTTC. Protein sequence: CASSQARGQETQYF.

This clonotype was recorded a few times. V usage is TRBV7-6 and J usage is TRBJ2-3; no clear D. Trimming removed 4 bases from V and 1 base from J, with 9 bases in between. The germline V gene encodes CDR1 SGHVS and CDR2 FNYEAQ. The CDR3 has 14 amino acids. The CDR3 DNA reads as TGTGCCAGCAGCTCCAAGGACGGCACAGATACGCAGTATTTT. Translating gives CASSSKDGTDTQYF.

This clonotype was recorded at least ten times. For the CDR3, the DNA is TGTGCCAGTAGTGGGCTTAGCGGGAGCTCCTACAATGAGCAGTTCTTC. The encoded protein is CASSGLSGSSYNEQFF. This chain connects TRBV19 to TRBJ2-1, with 9 bases lining up with TRBD2. V lost 5 bases to trimming and J lost 0 bases; unmatched junction nucleotides: 5. This CDR3 is 16 amino acids long. In germline, CDR1 is LNHDA, CDR2 SQIVND (reference sequence).

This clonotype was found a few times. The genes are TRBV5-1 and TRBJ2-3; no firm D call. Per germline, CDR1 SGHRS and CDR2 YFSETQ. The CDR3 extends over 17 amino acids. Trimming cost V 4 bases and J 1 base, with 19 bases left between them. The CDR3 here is CASSPRPGRVGTDTQYF. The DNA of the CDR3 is TGCGCCAGCAGCCCAAGGCCTGGTCGTGTGGGCACAGATACGCAGTATTTT.

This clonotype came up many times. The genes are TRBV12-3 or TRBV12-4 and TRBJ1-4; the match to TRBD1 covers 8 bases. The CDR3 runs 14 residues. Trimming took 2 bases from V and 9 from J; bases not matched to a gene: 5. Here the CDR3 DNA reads TGTGCCAGCAGTTTAAGGCAGGGGGCGAAAAAACTGTTTTTT. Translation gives CASSLRQGAKKLFF.

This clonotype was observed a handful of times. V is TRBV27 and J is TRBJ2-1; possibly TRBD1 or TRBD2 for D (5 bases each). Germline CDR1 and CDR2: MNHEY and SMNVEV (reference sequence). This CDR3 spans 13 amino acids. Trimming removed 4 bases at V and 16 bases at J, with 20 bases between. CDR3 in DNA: TGTGCCAGCAGTTCCGGGGCGTCCCTCCGTTTTTTCTTC. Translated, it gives CASSSGASLRFFF.

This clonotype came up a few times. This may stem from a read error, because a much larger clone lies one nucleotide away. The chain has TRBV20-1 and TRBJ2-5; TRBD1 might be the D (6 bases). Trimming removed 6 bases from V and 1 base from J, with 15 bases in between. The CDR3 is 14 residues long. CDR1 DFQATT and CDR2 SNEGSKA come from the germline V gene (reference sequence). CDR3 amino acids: CSATGRRFQETQYF. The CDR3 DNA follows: TGCAGTGCAACAGGGCGACGGTTCCAAGAGACCCAGTACTTC.

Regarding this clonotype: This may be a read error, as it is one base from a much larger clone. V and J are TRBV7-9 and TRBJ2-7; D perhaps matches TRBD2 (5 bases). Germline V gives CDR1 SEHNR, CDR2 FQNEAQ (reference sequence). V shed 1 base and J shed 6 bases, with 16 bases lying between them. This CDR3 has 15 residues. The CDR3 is CASSLGETSIVEQYF. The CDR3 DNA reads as TGTGCCAGCAGCTTAGGGGAGACATCGATCGTCGAGCAGTACTTC. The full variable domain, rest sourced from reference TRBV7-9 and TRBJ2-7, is DTGVSQNPRHKITKRGQNVTFRCDPISEHNRLYWYRQTLGQGPEFLTYFQNEAQLEKSRLLSDRFSAERPKGSFSTLEIQRTEQGDSAMYLCASSLGETSIVEQYFGPGTRLTVT.

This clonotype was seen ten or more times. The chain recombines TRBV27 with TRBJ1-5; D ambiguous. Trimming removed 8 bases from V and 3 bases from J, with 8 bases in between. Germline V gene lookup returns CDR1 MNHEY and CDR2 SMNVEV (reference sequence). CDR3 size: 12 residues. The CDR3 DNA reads TGTGCCAGCCGGTCAGACAATCAGCCCCAGCATTTT. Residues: CASRSDNQPQHF.

Written as DNA, the CDR3 is TGTGCCAGCAGCCATTCTCATAGAGACAGCTCCTACAATGAGCAGTTCTTC. This encodes CASSHSHRDSSYNEQFF. This chain connects TRBV14 to TRBJ2-1, with D possibly TRBD1 on 5 matching bases. Trimming removed 3 bases from V and 0 bases from J, with 15 bases in between. Germline CDR1 reads SGHDN; CDR2 reads FVKESK. This CDR3 has 17 residues.

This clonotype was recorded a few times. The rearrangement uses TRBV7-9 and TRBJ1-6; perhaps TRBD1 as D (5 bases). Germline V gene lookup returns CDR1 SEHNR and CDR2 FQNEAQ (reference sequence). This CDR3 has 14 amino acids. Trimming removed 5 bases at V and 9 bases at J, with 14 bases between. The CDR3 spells CASSRGGGSSPLHF. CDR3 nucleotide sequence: TGTGCCAGCAGCCGTGGGGGAGGGAGTTCACCCCTCCACTTT.

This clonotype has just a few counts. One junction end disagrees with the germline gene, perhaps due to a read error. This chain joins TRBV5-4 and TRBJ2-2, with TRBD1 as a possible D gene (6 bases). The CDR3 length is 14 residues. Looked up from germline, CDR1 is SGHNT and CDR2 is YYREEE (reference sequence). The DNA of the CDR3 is TGTGCCAGCAGCGTTACAGGGTCCACCGGGGAGCCGTTTTTT. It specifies CASSVTGSTGEPFF.

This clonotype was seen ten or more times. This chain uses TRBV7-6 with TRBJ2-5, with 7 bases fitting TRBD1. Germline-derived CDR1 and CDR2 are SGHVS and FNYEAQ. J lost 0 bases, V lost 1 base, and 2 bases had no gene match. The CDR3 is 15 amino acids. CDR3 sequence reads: CASSLEQGYQETQYF. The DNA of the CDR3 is TGTGCCAGCAGCTTAGAACAGGGGTACCAAGAGACCCAGTACTTC.

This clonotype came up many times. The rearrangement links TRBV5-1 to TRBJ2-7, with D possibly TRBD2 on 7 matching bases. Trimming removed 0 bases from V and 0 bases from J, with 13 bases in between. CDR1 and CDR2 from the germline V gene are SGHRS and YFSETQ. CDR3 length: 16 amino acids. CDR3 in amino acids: CASSLGPGDYSYEQYF. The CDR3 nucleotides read TGCGCCAGCAGCTTGGGCCCAGGGGACTACTCCTACGAGCAGTACTTC.

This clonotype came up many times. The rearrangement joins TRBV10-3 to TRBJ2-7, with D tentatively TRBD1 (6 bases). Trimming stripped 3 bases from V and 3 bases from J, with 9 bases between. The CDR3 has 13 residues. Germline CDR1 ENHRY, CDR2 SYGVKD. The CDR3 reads CAISEEGGYEQYF. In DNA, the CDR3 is TGTGCCATCAGTGAAGAAGGGGGCTACGAGCAGTACTTC.

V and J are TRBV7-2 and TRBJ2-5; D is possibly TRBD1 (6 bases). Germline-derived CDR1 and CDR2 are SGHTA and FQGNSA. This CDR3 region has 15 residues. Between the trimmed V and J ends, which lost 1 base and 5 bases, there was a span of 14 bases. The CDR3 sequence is CASSLDTGWGETQYF. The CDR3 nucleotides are TGTGCCAGCAGCTTAGATACAGGGTGGGGGGAGACCCAGTACTTC.

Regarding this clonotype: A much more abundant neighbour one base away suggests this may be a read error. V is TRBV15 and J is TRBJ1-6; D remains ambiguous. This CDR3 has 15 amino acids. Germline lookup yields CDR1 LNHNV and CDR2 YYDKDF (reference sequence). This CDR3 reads CATSRGWVGSSPFHF. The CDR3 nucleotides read TGTGCCACCAGCAGAGGCTGGGTGGGTTCTTCACCCTTCCACTTT.

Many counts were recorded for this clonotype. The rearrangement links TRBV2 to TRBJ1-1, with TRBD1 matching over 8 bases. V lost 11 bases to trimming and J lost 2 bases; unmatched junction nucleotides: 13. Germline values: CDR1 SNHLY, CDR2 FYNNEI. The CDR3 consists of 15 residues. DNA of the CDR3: TGTGCCGGCCGGGACAGGTCGTCTCGAAACACTGAAGCTTTCTTT. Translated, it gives CAGRDRSSRNTEAFF.

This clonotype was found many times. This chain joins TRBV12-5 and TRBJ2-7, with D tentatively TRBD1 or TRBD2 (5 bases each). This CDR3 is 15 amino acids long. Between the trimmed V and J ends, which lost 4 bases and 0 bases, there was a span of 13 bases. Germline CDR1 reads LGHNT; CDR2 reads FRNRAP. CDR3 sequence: CASGSGTASSYEQYF. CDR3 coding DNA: TGTGCTAGTGGTTCGGGGACGGCTAGCTCCTACGAGCAGTACTTC.

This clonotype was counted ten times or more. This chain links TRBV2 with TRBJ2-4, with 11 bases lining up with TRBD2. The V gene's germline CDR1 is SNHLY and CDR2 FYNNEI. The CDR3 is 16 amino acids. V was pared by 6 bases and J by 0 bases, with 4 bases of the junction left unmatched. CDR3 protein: CASRAGTSGAKNIQYF. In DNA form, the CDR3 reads TGTGCCAGCAGGGCTGGGACTAGCGGAGCCAAAAACATTCAGTACTTC.

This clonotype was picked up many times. CDR3 in amino acids: CATGAENTDTQYF. In nucleotides, the CDR3 is TGTGCCACCGGGGCAGAGAACACAGATACGCAGTATTTT. This chain joins TRBV15 and TRBJ2-3; possibly TRBD1 for D (5 bases). CDR1 and CDR2 (germline): LNHNV, YYDKDF (reference sequence). V lost 8 bases and J 2 bases, leaving 11 bases between the germline ends. The CDR3 has 13 residues. The variable domain in full, completed from reference TRBV15 and TRBJ2-3, reads DAMVIQNPRYQVTQFGKPVTLSCSQTLNHNVMYWYQQKSSQAPKLLFHYYDKDFNNEADTPDNFQSRRPNTSFCFLDIRSPGLGDTAMYLCATGAENTDTQYFGPGTRLTVL.

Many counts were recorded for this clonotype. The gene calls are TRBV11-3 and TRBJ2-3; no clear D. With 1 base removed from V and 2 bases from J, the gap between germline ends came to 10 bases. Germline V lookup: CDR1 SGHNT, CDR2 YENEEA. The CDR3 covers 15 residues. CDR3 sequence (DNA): TGTGCCAGCAGCTTAGGGGTCCTATCCACAGATACGCAGTATTTT. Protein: CASSLGVLSTDTQYF.

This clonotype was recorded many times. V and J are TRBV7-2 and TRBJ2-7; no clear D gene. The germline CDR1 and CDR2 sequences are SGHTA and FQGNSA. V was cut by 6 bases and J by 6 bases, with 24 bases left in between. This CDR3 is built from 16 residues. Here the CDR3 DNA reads TGTGCCAGCAGTCTGGAGCGTGTCTATTCCTCCGGCGAGCAGTACTTC. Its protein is CASSLERVYSSGEQYF. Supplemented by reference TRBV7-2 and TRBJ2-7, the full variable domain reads GAGVSQSPSNKVTEKGKDVELRCDPISGHTALYWYRQSLGQGLEFLIYFQGNSAPDKSGLPSDRFSAERTGGSVSTLTIQRTQQEDSAVYLCASSLERVYSSGEQYFGPGTRLTVT.